This T cell receptor beta chain was sequenced in a study of response to subunit inactivated influenza vaccine. Study results and caveats: The authors offered the suggestion that each seasonal influenza vaccination recruits few new T cells.

Germline V gene data show CDR1 as SGHRS and CDR2 as YFSETQ. The V segment lost 4 bases and the J segment 2 bases; nucleotides outside the gene matches: 2. This CDR3 is built from 14 residues. This clonotype has ten or more counts. What it binds is unknown. TCRdb called the RT-PCR reads again in MiXCR, with one record for every CDR3 protein. The sample includes hundreds of thousands of distinct CDR3 sequences, approximately 15% of them seen just once. This sample comprised PBMCs from blood, obtained less than 15 days before vaccination. The chain employs TRBV5-1 and TRBJ1-4; the match to TRBD1 covers 7 bases. The clonotype comes from a man aged 50 or older who received an inactivated influenza vaccine. This CDR3 reads CASSPGGTNEKLFF. Written as DNA, the CDR3 is TGCGCCAGCAGCCCAGGGGGGACTAATGAAAAACTGTTTTTT. Using reference TRBV5-1 and TRBJ1-4 for the parts outside the CDR3, the full variable domain is KAGVTQTPRYLIKTRGQQVTLSCSPISGHRSVSWYQQTPGQGLQFLFEYFSETQRNKGNFPGRFSGRQFSNSRSEMNVSTLELGDSALYLCASSPGGTNEKLFFGSGTQLSVL.